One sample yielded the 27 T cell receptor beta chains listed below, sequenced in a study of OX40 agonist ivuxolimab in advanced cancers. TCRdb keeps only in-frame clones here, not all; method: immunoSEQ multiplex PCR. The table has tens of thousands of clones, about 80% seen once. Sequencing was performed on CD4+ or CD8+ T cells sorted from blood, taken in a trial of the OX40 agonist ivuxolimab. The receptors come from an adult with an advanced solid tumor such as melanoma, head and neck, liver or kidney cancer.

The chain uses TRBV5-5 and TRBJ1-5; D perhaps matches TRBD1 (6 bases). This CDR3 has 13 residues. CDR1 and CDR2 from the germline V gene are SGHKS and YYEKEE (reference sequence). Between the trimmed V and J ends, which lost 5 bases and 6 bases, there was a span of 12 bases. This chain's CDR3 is CASSFTGTQPQHF. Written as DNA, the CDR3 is TGTGCCAGCAGTTTTACAGGGACTCAGCCCCAGCATTTT.

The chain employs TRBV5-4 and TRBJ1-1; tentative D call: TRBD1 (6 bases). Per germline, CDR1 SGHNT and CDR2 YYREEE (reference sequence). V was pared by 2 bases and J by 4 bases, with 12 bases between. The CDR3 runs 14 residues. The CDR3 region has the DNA TGTGCCAGCAGCTTAGATGGGGGCGTCACTGAAGCTTTCTTT. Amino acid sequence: CASSLDGGVTEAFF.

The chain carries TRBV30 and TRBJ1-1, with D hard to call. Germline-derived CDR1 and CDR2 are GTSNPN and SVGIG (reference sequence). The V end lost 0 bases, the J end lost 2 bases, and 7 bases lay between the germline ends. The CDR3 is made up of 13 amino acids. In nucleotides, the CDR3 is TGTGCCTGGAGTGTACTAGTTAACACTGAAGCTTTCTTT. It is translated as CAWSVLVNTEAFF.

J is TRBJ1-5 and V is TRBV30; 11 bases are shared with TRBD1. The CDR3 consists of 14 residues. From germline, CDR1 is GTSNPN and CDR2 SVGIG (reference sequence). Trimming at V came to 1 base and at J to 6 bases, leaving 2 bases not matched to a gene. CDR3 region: CAWSGGTGGQPQHF. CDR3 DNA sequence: TGTGCCTGGAGTGGTGGGACAGGGGGTCAGCCCCAGCATTTT.

CDR3 in DNA: TGCGCCAGCCGGGGGTCCTACAATGAGCAGTTCTTC. Translating gives CASRGSYNEQFF. The chain joins TRBV4-1 to TRBJ2-1, with D possibly matching TRBD2 (6 bases). Deletions cut 8 bases from V and 1 base from J, with 6 bases between. The germline gives CDR1 MGHRA, CDR2 YSYEKL. The length of the CDR3 is 12 residues.

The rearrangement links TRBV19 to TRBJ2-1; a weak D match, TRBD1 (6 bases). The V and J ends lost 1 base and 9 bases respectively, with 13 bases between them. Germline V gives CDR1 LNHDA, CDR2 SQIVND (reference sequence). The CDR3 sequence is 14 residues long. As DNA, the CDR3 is TGTGCCAGTAGTATAGGGGGACAATCTCTTGAGCAGTTCTTC. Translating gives CASSIGGQSLEQFF.

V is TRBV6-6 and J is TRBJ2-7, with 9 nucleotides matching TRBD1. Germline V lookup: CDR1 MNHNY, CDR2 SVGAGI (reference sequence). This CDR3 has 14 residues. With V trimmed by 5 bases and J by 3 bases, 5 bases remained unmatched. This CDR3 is CASSRDRDVYEQYF. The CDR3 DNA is TGTGCCAGCAGTCGGGACAGGGATGTCTACGAGCAGTACTTC.

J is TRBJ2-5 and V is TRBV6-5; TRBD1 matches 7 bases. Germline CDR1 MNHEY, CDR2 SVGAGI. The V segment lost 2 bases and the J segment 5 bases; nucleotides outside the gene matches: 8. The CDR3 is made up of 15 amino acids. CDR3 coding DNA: TGTGCCAGCAGTTACGGACAGGTCGCTTTGGAGACCCAGTACTTC. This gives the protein CASSYGQVALETQYF.

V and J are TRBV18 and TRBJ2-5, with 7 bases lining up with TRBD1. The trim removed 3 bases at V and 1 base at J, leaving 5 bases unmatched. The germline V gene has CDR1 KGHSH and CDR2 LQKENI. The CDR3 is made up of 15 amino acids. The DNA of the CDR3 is TGTGCCAGCTCACCGCGGAACAGGGGCCAAGAGACCCAGTACTTC. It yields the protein CASSPRNRGQETQYF.

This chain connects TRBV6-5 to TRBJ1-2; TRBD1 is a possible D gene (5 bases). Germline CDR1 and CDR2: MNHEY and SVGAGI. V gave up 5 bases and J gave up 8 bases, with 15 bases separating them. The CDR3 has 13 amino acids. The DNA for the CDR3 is TGTGCCAGCAGTCCCCCGGCGGGGCAGGGCTACACCTTC. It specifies CASSPPAGQGYTF.

The CDR3 here is CASSDAGTATDTQYF. The CDR3 DNA follows: TGTGCCAGCAGTGATGCCGGGACGGCCACAGATACGCAGTATTTT. This chain joins TRBV25-1 and TRBJ2-3, with D perhaps given as TRBD1 or TRBD2 (5 bases each). This CDR3 comprises 15 residues. Looked up from germline, CDR1 is MGHDK and CDR2 is SYGVNS. Trimming cost V 3 bases and J 2 bases, with 12 bases left between them.

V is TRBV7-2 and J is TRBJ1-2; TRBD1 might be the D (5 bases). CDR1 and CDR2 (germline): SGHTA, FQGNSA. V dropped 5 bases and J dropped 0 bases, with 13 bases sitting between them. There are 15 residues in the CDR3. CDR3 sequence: CASSLDRLANYGYTF. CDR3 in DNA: TGTGCCAGCAGCCTCGACAGACTAGCTAACTATGGCTACACCTTC.

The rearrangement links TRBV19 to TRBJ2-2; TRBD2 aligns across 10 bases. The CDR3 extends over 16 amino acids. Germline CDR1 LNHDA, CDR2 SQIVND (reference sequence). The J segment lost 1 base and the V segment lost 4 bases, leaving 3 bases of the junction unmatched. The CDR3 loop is CASSNRLAGNTGELFF. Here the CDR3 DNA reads TGTGCCAGTAGTAATCGACTAGCGGGGAACACCGGGGAGCTGTTTTTT. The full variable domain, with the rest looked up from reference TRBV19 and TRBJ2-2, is DGGITQSPKYLFRKEGQNVTLSCEQNLNHDAMYWYRQDPGQGLRLIYYSQIVNDFQKGDIAEGYSVSREKKESFPLTVTSAQKNPTAFYLCASSNRLAGNTGELFFGEGSRLTVL.

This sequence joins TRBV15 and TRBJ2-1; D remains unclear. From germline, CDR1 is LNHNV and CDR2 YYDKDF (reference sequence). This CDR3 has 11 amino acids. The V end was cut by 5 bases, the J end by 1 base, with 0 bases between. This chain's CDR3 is CATSSYNEQFF. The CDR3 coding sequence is TGTGCCACCAGCTCCTACAATGAGCAGTTCTTC.

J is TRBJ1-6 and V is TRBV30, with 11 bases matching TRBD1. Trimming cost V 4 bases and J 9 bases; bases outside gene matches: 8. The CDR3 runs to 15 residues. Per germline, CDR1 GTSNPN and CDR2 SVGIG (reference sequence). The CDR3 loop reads CAWTAGQGDGSPLHF. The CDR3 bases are TGTGCCTGGACCGCGGGACAGGGGGACGGTTCACCCCTCCACTTT.

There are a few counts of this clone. CDR3 DNA sequence: TGTGCCAGCAGTTACACCCCCCTGGGAAACACCATATATTTT. It specifies CASSYTPLGNTIYF. V usage is TRBV6-5 and J usage is TRBJ1-3; no clear D gene. The CDR3 is 14 amino acids. Germline values: CDR1 MNHEY, CDR2 SVGAGI. V was cut by 2 bases and J by 4 bases, with 9 bases left in between.

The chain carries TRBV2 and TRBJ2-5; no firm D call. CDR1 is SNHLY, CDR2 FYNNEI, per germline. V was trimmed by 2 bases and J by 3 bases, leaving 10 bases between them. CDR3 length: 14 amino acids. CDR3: CASSERTVKETQYF. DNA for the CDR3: TGTGCCAGCAGTGAAAGGACGGTGAAAGAGACCCAGTACTTC.

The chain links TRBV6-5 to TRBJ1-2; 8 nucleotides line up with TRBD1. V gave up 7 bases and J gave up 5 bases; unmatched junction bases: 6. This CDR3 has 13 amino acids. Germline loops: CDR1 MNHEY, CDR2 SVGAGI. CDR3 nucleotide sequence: TGTGCCAGCATGCGACAGGGGTCATATGGCTACACCTTC. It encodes CASMRQGSYGYTF.

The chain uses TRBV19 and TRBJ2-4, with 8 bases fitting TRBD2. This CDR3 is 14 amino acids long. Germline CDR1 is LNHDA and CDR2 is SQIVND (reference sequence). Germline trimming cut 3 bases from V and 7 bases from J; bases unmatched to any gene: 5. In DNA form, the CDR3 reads TGTGCCAGTAGTATTGGTAGCGGGGTGAACATTCAGTACTTC. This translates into CASSIGSGVNIQYF.

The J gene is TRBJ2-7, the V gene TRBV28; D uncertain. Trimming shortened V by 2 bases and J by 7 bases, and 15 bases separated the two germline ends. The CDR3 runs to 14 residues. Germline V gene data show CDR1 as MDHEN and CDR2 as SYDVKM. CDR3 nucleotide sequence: TGTGCCAGCAGTTTAAACCCCCCCACTGTTGAGCAGTACTTC. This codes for CASSLNPPTVEQYF.

The CDR3 DNA reads TGTGCCTGGAGTCCACCACAGGGGATCTATGGCTACACCTTC. This translates into CAWSPPQGIYGYTF. V usage is TRBV30 and J usage is TRBJ1-2; 7 positions match TRBD1. From germline, CDR1 is GTSNPN and CDR2 SVGIG (reference sequence). This CDR3 has 14 amino acids. The trim removed 2 bases at V and 4 bases at J, leaving 7 bases unmatched. The whole variable domain, remainder taken from reference TRBV30 and TRBJ1-2, is SQTIHQWPATLVQPVGSPLSLECTVEGTSNPNLYWYRQAAGRGLQLLFYSVGIGQISSEVPQNLSASRPQDRQFILSSKKLLLSDSGFYLCAWSPPQGIYGYTFGSGTRLTVV.

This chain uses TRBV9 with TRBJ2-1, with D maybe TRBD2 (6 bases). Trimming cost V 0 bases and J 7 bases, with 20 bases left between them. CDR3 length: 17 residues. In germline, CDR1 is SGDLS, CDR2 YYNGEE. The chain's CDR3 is CASSVGLDGSFRNEQFF. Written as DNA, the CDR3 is TGTGCCAGCAGCGTAGGGTTGGACGGGAGTTTCAGGAATGAGCAGTTCTTC.

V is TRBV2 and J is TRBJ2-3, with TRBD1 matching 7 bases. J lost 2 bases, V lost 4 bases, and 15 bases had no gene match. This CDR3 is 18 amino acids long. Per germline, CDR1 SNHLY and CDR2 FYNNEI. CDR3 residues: CASSGDPQGQRPTDTQYF. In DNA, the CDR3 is TGTGCCAGCAGTGGAGACCCGCAGGGACAGCGACCCACAGATACGCAGTATTTT.

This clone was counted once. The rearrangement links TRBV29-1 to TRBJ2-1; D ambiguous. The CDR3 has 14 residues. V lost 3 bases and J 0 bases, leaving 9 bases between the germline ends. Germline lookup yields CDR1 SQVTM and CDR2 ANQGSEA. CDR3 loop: CSVDGQSSYNEQFF. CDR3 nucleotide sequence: TGCAGCGTTGATGGGCAGAGCTCCTACAATGAGCAGTTCTTC.

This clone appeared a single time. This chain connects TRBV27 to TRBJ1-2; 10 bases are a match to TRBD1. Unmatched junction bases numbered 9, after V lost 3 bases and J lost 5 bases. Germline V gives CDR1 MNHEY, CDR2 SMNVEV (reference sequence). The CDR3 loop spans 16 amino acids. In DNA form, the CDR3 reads TGTGCCAGCAGTTTCCAACGACGGGACAGGGGATATGGCTACACCTTC. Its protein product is CASSFQRRDRGYGYTF.

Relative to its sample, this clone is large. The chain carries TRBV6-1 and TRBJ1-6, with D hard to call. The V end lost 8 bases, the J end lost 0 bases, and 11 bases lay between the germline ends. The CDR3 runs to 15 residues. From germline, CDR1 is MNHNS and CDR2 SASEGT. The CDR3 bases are TGTGCCAGCGTTCGAGGGAGCTCCTATAATTCACCCCTCCACTTT. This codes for CASVRGSSYNSPLHF.

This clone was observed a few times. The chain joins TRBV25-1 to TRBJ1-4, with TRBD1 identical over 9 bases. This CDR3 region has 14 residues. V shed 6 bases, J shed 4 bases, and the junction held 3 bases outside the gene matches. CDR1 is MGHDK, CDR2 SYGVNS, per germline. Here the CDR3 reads CASRGQGSNEKLFF. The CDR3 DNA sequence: TGTGCCAGCAGAGGACAGGGGAGTAATGAAAAACTGTTTTTT.